One sample yielded the 9 T cell receptor beta chains listed below, sequenced in a study of cytotoxic CD8 clonotypes in ibrutinib-treated CLL. Here immunoSEQ multiplex PCR was the method, and the copy in TCRdb shows in-frame clones only, minus some. The sample records around 330,000 clones, about 61% being singletons. The input for sequencing was PBMCs, taken after 36 months of ibrutinib treatment. These TCRs come from a human donor with chronic lymphocytic leukemia.

The chain combines TRBV10-1 with TRBJ2-1; D gene uncertain. V was cut by 0 bases and J by 6 bases, with 6 bases left in between. The CDR3 contains 13 residues. CDR1 WNHNN and CDR2 SYGVQD come from the germline V gene (reference sequence). CDR3 loop: CASSESTSNEQFF. The CDR3 DNA reads TGCGCCAGCAGTGAGTCGACCAGCAATGAGCAGTTCTTC.

The chain couples TRBV9 to TRBJ2-1, with D perhaps being TRBD1 or TRBD2 (5 bases each). V was trimmed by 0 bases and J by 9 bases, leaving 16 bases between them. This CDR3 contains 15 residues. Germline V CDR1 and CDR2: SGDLS, YYNGEE. The CDR3 is CASSVVFGLQGEQFF. CDR3 in DNA: TGTGCCAGCAGCGTAGTGTTCGGACTCCAGGGTGAGCAGTTCTTC.

The V gene is TRBV2, the J gene TRBJ2-1; 10 nucleotides align to TRBD1. The CDR3 spans 14 residues. V dropped 7 bases and J dropped 4; count of bases not matched to a gene: 4. Germline assignment: CDR1 SNHLY and CDR2 FYNNEI. The CDR3 reads CASKGTGAYNEQFF. The CDR3 DNA sequence: TGTGCCAGCAAAGGGACAGGGGCATACAATGAGCAGTTCTTC.

The chain couples TRBV6-6 to TRBJ2-1; 11 bases are a match to TRBD2. The V gene end was trimmed by 6 bases and the J gene end by 4 bases; junction bases not matched to a gene: 2. CDR3 length: 14 amino acids. Germline V gene lookup returns CDR1 MNHNY and CDR2 SVGAGI (reference sequence). CDR3 amino acids: CASRRTSGYNEQFF. In DNA form, the CDR3 reads TGTGCCAGCAGAAGGACTAGCGGGTACAATGAGCAGTTCTTC.

This clone was counted a few times. This specimen includes other DNA sequences encoding the same CDR3. The chain uses TRBV11-2 and TRBJ2-3; D uncertain. This CDR3 has 15 residues. Germline V gene sequence: CDR1 SGHAT, CDR2 FQNNGV. The ends were cut back, 0 bases at V and 0 bases at J, with 7 bases in the middle. The CDR3 coding sequence is TGTGCCAGCAGCTTAGATGGGTTTAGCACAGATACGCAGTATTTT. Translation gives CASSLDGFSTDTQYF.

V usage is TRBV27 and J usage is TRBJ2-1; D is unclear. V dropped 6 bases and J dropped 6 bases, with 9 bases sitting between them. The CDR3 is made up of 12 amino acids. Germline V CDR1 and CDR2: MNHEY, SMNVEV (reference sequence). The CDR3 region has the DNA TGTGCCAGCAGCGCTGAAGGCAATGAGCAGTTCTTC. It codes for CASSAEGNEQFF.

This clone occurred once. This chain uses TRBV7-3 with TRBJ1-1; D is undetermined. From germline, CDR1 is SGHTA and CDR2 FQGTGA. Trimming removed 0 bases from V and 0 bases from J, with 8 bases in between. CDR3 length: 15 amino acids. This CDR3 reads CASSLTPLMNTEAFF. For the CDR3, the DNA is TGTGCCAGCAGCTTAACCCCTCTAATGAACACTGAAGCTTTCTTT.

The chain recombines TRBV15 with TRBJ2-5; tentatively, D is TRBD2 (5 bases). CDR3 length equals 17 residues. Germline CDR1 reads LNHNV; CDR2 reads YYDKDF (reference sequence). The ends were cut back, 0 bases at V and 2 bases at J, with 16 bases in the middle. Written as DNA, the CDR3 is TGTGCCACCAGCAGAGATGGTCGAGGGCTACGACAAGAGACCCAGTACTTC. Translating gives CATSRDGRGLRQETQYF.

This clone has only one observation. The chain has TRBV5-1 and TRBJ2-5; D remains ambiguous. The V gene lost 3 bases and the J gene lost 11 bases, with 23 bases spanning the gap. The CDR3 covers 15 residues. From germline, CDR1 is SGHRS and CDR2 YFSETQ. The chain's CDR3 is CASSSLGQETNWQYF. CDR3 nucleotide sequence: TGCGCCAGCAGCTCCCTTGGGCAGGAGACCAATTGGCAGTACTTC.